This TCR beta chain was sequenced in a study of neurological immune-mediated disorders. About the study: Secondary progressive disease was present in 3, and relapsing-remitting disease in 31, of the approximately 35 multiple sclerosis patients.

The making of cDNA relied on 5'RACE with 10-nucleotide random UMIs. Using its own MiXCR run on the 5' RACE reads, TCRdb lists one record per CDR3 protein. The table has about 70,000 distinct CDR3 sequences, 2.5% to 4% seen once. Study-level results: None of the CDR3 amino acid sequences in expanded clones turned up in more than one subject, which points to private repertoires in all groups.

The sample holds many counts of this clonotype. Its target is not known. Trimming at V came to 1 base and at J to 15 bases, leaving 5 bases not matched to a gene. The CDR3 totals 13 residues. Germline values: CDR1 DFQATT, CDR2 SNEGSKA (reference sequence). V gene TRBV20-1 combines with J gene TRBJ2-1, with 14 bases identical to TRBD2. The specimen was PBMCs. This sequence originates from a woman between 45 and 65 years old with multiple sclerosis. The CDR3 region has the DNA TGCAGTGCTAGAGGGGGACTAGCGGGAGCGGGGTTCTTC. This encodes CSARGGLAGAGFF.